The clone carrying this TCR beta chain has only a few counts. Its target is not known. TCRdb keeps only in-frame clones here, not all; method: immunoSEQ multiplex PCR. The table lists some 14,000 clones, 86% of them singletons, with roughly 0.88% in the top ten. The trim removed 2 bases at V and 0 bases at J, leaving 4 bases unmatched. This CDR3 region has 15 residues. The germline V gene encodes CDR1 KGHSH and CDR2 LQKENI. Stated time point: newly diagnosed, previously untreated cHL patient sample. Magnetic negative selection was used to purify CD4+ T cells from PBMCs that had been thawed. For comparison, PBMCs from newly diagnosed, untreated classical Hodgkin lymphoma were used. This specimen comes from a study of PD-1 blockade in classical Hodgkin lymphoma. Study findings and constraints: Although disease activity or prior therapy may be involved, causes of the repertoire differences remain undefined. The study reported lower baseline TCR diversity in newly diagnosed patients than in healthy donors.

This TCR derives from a human donor with classical Hodgkin lymphoma. This chain joins TRBV18 and TRBJ2-7; 7 bases are shared with TRBD2. Material: CD4+ T cells from blood. CDR3 protein: CASSPDSGRSYEQYF. The CDR3 DNA follows: TGTGCCAGCTCACCAGATAGCGGGCGCTCCTACGAGCAGTACTTC. The full variable domain, with the rest looked up from reference TRBV18 and TRBJ2-7, is NAGVMQNPRHLVRRRGQEARLRCSPMKGHSHVYWYRQLPEEGLKFMVYLQKENIIDESGMPKERFSAEFPKEGPSILRIQQVVRGDSAAYFCASSPDSGRSYEQYFGPGTRLTVT.